This T cell receptor beta chain was captured by sequencing in a study of identical twins. Germline lookup yields CDR1 SGHTA and CDR2 FQGNSA. Trimming stripped 6 bases from V and 5 bases from J, with 13 bases between. The CDR3 spans 13 residues. TCRdb re-derived calls from the 5' RACE reads in MiXCR, one entry per CDR3 protein. The table records approximately 600,000 distinct CDR3 sequences, roughly 6.6% of them present only once. The data also belong to a second study, concerning yellow fever vaccine responses in identical twins.

The clonotype comes from a woman between 18 and 29 years old in good health. The rearrangement links TRBV7-2 to TRBJ2-5; a possible D gene is TRBD1 (5 bases). Input material: PBMCs. CDR3 DNA: TGTGCCAGCAGTCGACAGTTCGGCGAGACCCAGTACTTC. It translates to CASSRQFGETQYF.